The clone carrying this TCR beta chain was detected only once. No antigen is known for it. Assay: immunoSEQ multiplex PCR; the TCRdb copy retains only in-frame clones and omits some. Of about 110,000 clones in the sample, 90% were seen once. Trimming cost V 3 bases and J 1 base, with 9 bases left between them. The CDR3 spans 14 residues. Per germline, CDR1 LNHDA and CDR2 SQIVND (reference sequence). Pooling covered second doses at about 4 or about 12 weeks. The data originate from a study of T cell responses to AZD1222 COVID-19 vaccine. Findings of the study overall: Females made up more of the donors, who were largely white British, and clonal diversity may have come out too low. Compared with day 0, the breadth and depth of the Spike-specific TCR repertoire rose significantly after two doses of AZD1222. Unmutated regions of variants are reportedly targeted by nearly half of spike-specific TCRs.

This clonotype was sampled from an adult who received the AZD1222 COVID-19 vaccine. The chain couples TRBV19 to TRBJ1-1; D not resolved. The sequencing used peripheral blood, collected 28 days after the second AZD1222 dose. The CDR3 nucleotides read TGTGCCAGTAGTATGGGCTCAGCGAACACTGAAGCTTTCTTT. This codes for CASSMGSANTEAFF.